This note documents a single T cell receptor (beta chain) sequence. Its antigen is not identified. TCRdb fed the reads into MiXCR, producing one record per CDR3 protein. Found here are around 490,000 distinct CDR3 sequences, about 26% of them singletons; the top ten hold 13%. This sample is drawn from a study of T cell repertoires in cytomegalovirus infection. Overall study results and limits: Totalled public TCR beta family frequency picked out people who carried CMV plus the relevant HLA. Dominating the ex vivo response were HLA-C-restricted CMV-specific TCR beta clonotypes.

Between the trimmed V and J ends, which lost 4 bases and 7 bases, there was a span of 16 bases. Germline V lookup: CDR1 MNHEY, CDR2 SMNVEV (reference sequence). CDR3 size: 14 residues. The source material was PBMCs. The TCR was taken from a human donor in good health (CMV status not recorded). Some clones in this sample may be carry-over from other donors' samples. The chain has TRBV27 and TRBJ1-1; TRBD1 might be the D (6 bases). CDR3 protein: CASSWDILRGEAFF. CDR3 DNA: TGTGCCAGCAGTTGGGACATTTTGAGGGGTGAAGCTTTCTTT.